Shown below are 3 T cell receptor beta chains from a single sample sequenced in a study. MiXCR was run by TCRdb on the 5' RACE reads, yielding one entry per CDR3 protein. The sample records approximately 29,000 distinct CDR3 sequences, about 25% being singletons. Sequences were obtained from naive CD4+ T cells sorted from a lymph node. The sample's subset: naive CD4+ T cells, CD4+CD45RA+CD25-. Receptors were obtained from a female donor with breast cancer.

This clonotype was detected ten times or more. The V call is TRBV15, the J call TRBJ2-5; 7 positions match TRBD1. CDR1 and CDR2 (germline): LNHNV, YYDKDF (reference sequence). The CDR3 is made up of 15 amino acids. With V trimmed by 3 bases and J by 4 bases, 8 bases remained unmatched. The CDR3 DNA sequence: TGTGCCACCAGCAGCCGACAGGGTATCGGAGAGACCCAGTACTTC. Translated: CATSSRQGIGETQYF.

This sequence joins TRBV30 and TRBJ1-1; D unclear. V lost 3 bases to trimming and J lost 3 bases, with 14 bases between them. CDR1 GTSNPN and CDR2 SVGIG come from the germline V gene (reference sequence). The CDR3 covers 14 residues. This CDR3 reads CAWREAGWHTEAFF. In DNA form, the CDR3 reads TGTGCCTGGAGGGAGGCAGGCTGGCACACTGAAGCTTTCTTT.

This clonotype came up many times. The chain has TRBV27 and TRBJ2-1; the D gene is possibly TRBD1 (6 bases). V lost 8 bases, J lost 5 bases, and 19 bases lay in between. CDR3 length: 15 residues. Germline V lookup: CDR1 MNHEY, CDR2 SMNVEV (reference sequence). The CDR3 protein is CASAKLDRNDNEQFF. The DNA of the CDR3 is TGTGCCAGCGCCAAGTTAGACAGGAACGACAATGAGCAGTTCTTC.